One sample yielded the 28 T cell receptor beta chains listed below, sequenced in a study of regulatory T cells in long-lasting Graves disease. Time point given: persistent/refractory GD, antithyroid drugs over 5 years with positive TRAb. Preparation of the TCR library used RNA extracted from PBMCs. Arm-PCR of CDR3 regions and iRepertoire HTBI primers were used to build TCR beta libraries. TCRdb re-derived calls from the multiplex PCR reads in MiXCR, one entry per CDR3 protein. Among 430,000 or so distinct CDR3 sequences listed, under 25% were seen once. The sample here was peripheral blood mononuclear cells (PBMCs), taken when the disease was refractory, from a patient treated with antithyroid drugs. These receptors were collected from a female donor with Graves disease.

The sample holds a few counts of this clonotype. CDR3 in amino acids: CASFLRPGWVTEAFF. The CDR3 nucleotides are TGTGCCAGCTTCCTCCGCCCGGGGTGGGTAACTGAAGCTTTCTTT. The V and J genes are TRBV5-6 and TRBJ1-1; D gene uncertain. The V and J ends lost 7 bases and 5 bases respectively, with 21 bases between them. The CDR3 contains 15 residues. Germline V gene sequence: CDR1 SGHDT, CDR2 YYEEEE.

This chain uses TRBV4-1 with TRBJ2-7; D gene unclear. V was pared by 0 bases and J by 0 bases, with 15 bases between. This CDR3 is built from 17 residues. Germline CDR1 and CDR2: MGHRA and YSYEKL. In DNA, the CDR3 is TGCGCCAGCAGCCAAGATTTTAGGTCGCCCCGCTCCTACGAGCAGTACTTC. Translating it yields CASSQDFRSPRSYEQYF.

Many counts were recorded for this clonotype. V and J are TRBV2 and TRBJ1-1, with D unresolved. The CDR3 runs to 11 residues. CDR1 is SNHLY, CDR2 FYNNEI, per germline. Trimming cost V 8 bases and J 7 bases, with 11 bases left between them. The CDR3 coding sequence is TGTGCCAGCCTCGTGGTCGGTGAAGCTTTCTTT. It specifies CASLVVGEAFF.

The table lists this clonotype with many counts. The chain has TRBV20-1 and TRBJ2-4; D remains ambiguous. Trimming removed 5 bases from V and 6 bases from J, with 5 bases in between. Per germline, CDR1 DFQATT and CDR2 SNEGSKA (reference sequence). The CDR3 is 10 amino acids. The CDR3: CSAGGNIQYF. CDR3 coding DNA: TGCAGTGCTGGTGGAAACATTCAGTACTTC.

This clonotype appeared many times. The junction departs from germline at one end; a sequencing error may be responsible. The rearrangement links TRBV20-1 to TRBJ1-2; the D is unclear. Germline CDR1 is DFQATT and CDR2 is SNEGSKA (reference sequence). The CDR3 length is 11 residues. CDR3: CSASRYFHSPF. DNA for the CDR3: TGCAGTGCTAGCCGGTACTTTCATTCACCATTC.

V and J are TRBV5-1 and TRBJ1-1; TRBD1 is a possible D gene (5 bases). CDR1 is SGHRS and CDR2 is YFSETQ in the germline V gene. Trimming left V 4 bases short and J 0 bases short, with 7 bases between. The CDR3 is 13 amino acids. The CDR3 coding sequence is TGCGCCAGCAGCGGGGCAGTGAACACTGAAGCTTTCTTT. Protein product: CASSGAVNTEAFF.

As concerns this clonotype: Possible read error: a much larger clone is one base away. V usage is TRBV6-1 and J usage is TRBJ1-1; D call uncertain. The CDR3 length is 15 residues. The V gene's germline CDR1 is MNHNS and CDR2 SASEGT. As DNA, the CDR3 is TGTGCCAGCAGTGAACCGTACATCCGGAACACTGAAGCTCTCTTT. Translation gives CASSEPYIRNTEALF.

This clonotype was detected many times. The chain has TRBV11-2 and TRBJ2-7, with 8 bases matching TRBD1. Germline assignment: CDR1 SGHAT and CDR2 FQNNGV. With 6 bases clipped from V and 7 bases from J, the junction kept 11 bases outside the gene matches. The CDR3 covers 14 residues. The DNA for the CDR3 is TGTGCCAGCAGTTCCGTGACAGGGGTCGGTGAGCAGTACTTC. Translating it yields CASSSVTGVGEQYF.

This clonotype was counted only a few times. The chain couples TRBV3-1 to TRBJ1-4; perhaps TRBD1 as D (6 bases). This CDR3 comprises 14 residues. Germline-derived CDR1 and CDR2 are LGHDT and YNNKEL (reference sequence). Trimming removed 1 base from V and 5 bases from J, with 8 bases in between. The CDR3 region has the DNA TGTGCCAGCAGCCAAGTTGACAGGAATGAAAAACTGTTTTTT. This translates into CASSQVDRNEKLFF.

This clonotype was seen at least ten times. The rearrangement links TRBV28 to TRBJ1-1; maybe TRBD1 (5 bases). Trimming left V 10 bases short and J 9 bases short, with 18 bases between. Germline V gene sequence: CDR1 MDHEN, CDR2 SYDVKM. This CDR3 contains 12 residues. For the CDR3, the DNA is TGTGCCACCCGAGGCGATCCAGGGAAAGCTTTCTTT. It translates to CATRGDPGKAFF.

The genes are TRBV12-3 or TRBV12-4 and TRBJ2-1; TRBD1 matches 7 bases. The CDR3 totals 14 residues. V shed 7 bases, J shed 0 bases, and the junction held 3 bases outside the gene matches. Written as DNA, the CDR3 is TGTGCCAGCACAACAGGGGCCTCCTACAATGAGCAGTTCTTC. Translation gives CASTTGASYNEQFF.

This clonotype was counted ten times or more. The chain is built from TRBV18 and TRBJ2-5; the match to TRBD1 covers 7 bases. The CDR3 covers 13 residues. Germline V gene sequence: CDR1 KGHSH, CDR2 LQKENI. Germline trimming cut 4 bases from V and 4 bases from J; bases unmatched to any gene: 3. For the CDR3, the DNA is TGTGCCAGCTCACAGAACAGGGGAGAGACCCAGTACTTC. Translating it yields CASSQNRGETQYF.

V usage is TRBV7-3 and J usage is TRBJ1-6, with unresolved D. Germline loops: CDR1 SGHTA, CDR2 FQGTGA. There are 9 residues in the CDR3. V was cut by 8 bases and J by 10 bases, with 3 bases left in between. CDR3 bases: TGTGCCAGCCCGTCACCCCTCCACTTT. Its translation: CASPSPLHF.

This clonotype was detected many times. The chain uses TRBV27 and TRBJ2-7; a weak D match, TRBD1 (6 bases). The V gene lost 5 bases and the J gene lost 3 bases, with 11 bases spanning the gap. Germline V CDR1 and CDR2: MNHEY, SMNVEV (reference sequence). The CDR3 extends over 13 amino acids. The CDR3 DNA is TGTGCCAGCAGTCTAGGGACATTCTACGAGCAGTACTTC. Its translation is CASSLGTFYEQYF.

The rearrangement uses TRBV27 and TRBJ1-6; D might be TRBD1 (5 bases). This CDR3 spans 15 amino acids. V lost 5 bases and J lost 6, with 14 bases in between. CDR1 and CDR2 (germline): MNHEY, SMNVEV (reference sequence). As DNA, the CDR3 is TGTGCCAGCAGTACCCCCGGGGCCGGTAATTCACCCCTCCACTTT. Its protein product is CASSTPGAGNSPLHF.

The rearrangement uses TRBV30 and TRBJ2-5; D is undetermined. This CDR3 spans 12 amino acids. Trimming removed 0 bases at V and 7 bases at J, with 9 bases between. Germline V gene sequence: CDR1 GTSNPN, CDR2 SVGIG (reference sequence). CDR3 loop: CAWSVRVRTQYF. The CDR3 bases are TGTGCCTGGAGTGTACGGGTACGGACCCAGTACTTC.

J is TRBJ1-4 and V is TRBV28; D remains unclear. This CDR3 region has 14 residues. Trimming shortened V by 3 bases and J by 6 bases, and 11 bases separated the two germline ends. Germline V gene sequence: CDR1 MDHEN, CDR2 SYDVKM. The CDR3 DNA follows: TGTGCCAGCAGTTTTGGGCTCGCCGATGAAAAACTGTTTTTT. Translation gives CASSFGLADEKLFF.

The sample holds a few counts of this clonotype. The chain recombines TRBV19 with TRBJ1-1, with 8 bases identical to TRBD1. This CDR3 contains 18 residues. V trimming: 3 bases; J trimming: 4 bases; junction bases outside the gene matches: 16. In germline, CDR1 is LNHDA, CDR2 SQIVND (reference sequence). In DNA, the CDR3 is TGTGCCAGTAGTATTCCAAGGACAGGGCGGGGAGGTGGCACTGAAGCTTTCTTT. This encodes CASSIPRTGRGGGTEAFF.

This clonotype was detected many times. The genes are TRBV6-1 and TRBJ1-2; 7 bases agree with TRBD1. The CDR3 spans 13 residues. CDR1 is MNHNS, CDR2 SASEGT, per germline. V gave up 6 bases and J gave up 2 bases; unmatched junction bases: 3. The CDR3 DNA sequence: TGTGCCAGCAGGGTGACAGGGAACTATGGCTACACCTTC. Its translation is CASRVTGNYGYTF.

This clonotype was counted a few times. The V call is TRBV25-1, the J call TRBJ1-4, with TRBD1 matching 7 bases. Germline lookup yields CDR1 MGHDK and CDR2 SYGVNS. The CDR3 contains 19 residues. Unmatched junction bases numbered 13, after V lost 0 bases and J lost 3 bases. CDR3 coding DNA: TGTGCCAGCAGTGAATATCCGACAGGGTCTGTCTGGGCTAATGAAAAACTGTTTTTT. Protein sequence: CASSEYPTGSVWANEKLFF. Filled out from reference TRBV25-1 and TRBJ1-4, the complete variable domain reads EADIYQTPRYLVIGTGKKITLECSQTMGHDKMYWYQQDPGMELHLIHYSYGVNSTEKGDLSSESTVSRIRTEHFPLTLESARPSHTSQYLCASSEYPTGSVWANEKLFFGSGTQLSVL.

In this sample, this clonotype turned up once. The gene calls are TRBV30 and TRBJ1-5; no definite D call. The CDR3 length is 15 residues. The germline V and J ends were trimmed by 1 base and 6 bases, with 16 bases remaining between them. Germline-derived CDR1 and CDR2 are GTSNPN and SVGIG (reference sequence). For the CDR3, the DNA is TGTGCCTGGAGTGGGGGAGGCGAAGCTTGTCAGCCCCAGCATTTT. Its protein product is CAWSGGGEACQPQHF. The full variable domain, rest sourced from reference TRBV30 and TRBJ1-5, is SQTIHQWPATLVQPVGSPLSLECTVEGTSNPNLYWYRQAAGRGLQLLFYSVGIGQISSEVPQNLSASRPQDRQFILSSKKLLLSDSGFYLCAWSGGGEACQPQHFGDGTRLSIL.

The chain combines TRBV6-1 with TRBJ1-4; no firm D call. The V and J ends lost 6 bases and 5 bases respectively, with 10 bases between them. This CDR3 has 13 amino acids. The germline V gene has CDR1 MNHNS and CDR2 SASEGT. As DNA, the CDR3 is TGTGCCAGCAGGGGTAGCCGAAATGAAAAACTGTTTTTT. Protein: CASRGSRNEKLFF.

This clonotype occurred many times. The V gene is TRBV27, the J gene TRBJ2-5; 11 bases are shared with TRBD2. CDR3 length: 16 residues. Germline assignment: CDR1 MNHEY and CDR2 SMNVEV (reference sequence). V lost 6 bases, J lost 1 base, and 7 bases stayed unmatched. In DNA form, the CDR3 reads TGTGCCAGCAGAGTAGCGGGAGGGCCGAGCCAAGAGACCCAGTACTTC. It encodes CASRVAGGPSQETQYF.

This clonotype was counted at least ten times. V and J are TRBV6-1 and TRBJ2-4, with D possibly TRBD2 on 5 matching bases. CDR1 is MNHNS and CDR2 is SASEGT in the germline V gene. The germline V and J ends were trimmed by 5 bases and 9 bases, with 17 bases remaining between them. The CDR3 extends over 14 amino acids. Here the CDR3 reads CASSLALGVGIQYF. In DNA form, the CDR3 reads TGTGCCAGCAGTCTAGCCTTAGGAGTGGGCATTCAGTACTTC.

This clonotype was detected a few times. This chain joins TRBV24-1 and TRBJ1-4; a possible D gene is TRBD1 (6 bases). The CDR3 contains 15 residues. Looked up from germline, CDR1 is KGHDR and CDR2 is SFDVKD. The ends were cut back, 4 bases at V and 3 bases at J, with 11 bases in the middle. As DNA, the CDR3 is TGTGCCACCAGTGACCCGACAGGACCTAATGAAAAACTGTTTTTT. As protein: CATSDPTGPNEKLFF.

The DNA for the CDR3 is TGTGCCTGGAGTGTAGGTACTCCGAATGAGCAGTTCTTC. Its protein product is CAWSVGTPNEQFF. The chain is built from TRBV30 and TRBJ2-1; D unclear. The CDR3 runs to 13 residues. CDR1 and CDR2 from the germline V gene are GTSNPN and SVGIG (reference sequence). V was pared by 0 bases and J by 7 bases, with 10 bases between.

This sequence joins TRBV6-1 and TRBJ2-4; TRBD2 matches at 7 bases. The CDR3 has 13 amino acids. Germline assignment: CDR1 MNHNS and CDR2 SASEGT. After removal of 3 bases from V and 6 bases from J, the junction contained 2 bases not matched to a gene. This chain's CDR3 is CASSEREGNIQYF. CDR3 bases: TGTGCCAGCAGTGAGAGGGAGGGAAACATTCAGTACTTC.

This clonotype has at least ten counts. The V and J genes are TRBV7-2 and TRBJ2-5; D may be TRBD2 (6 bases). The germline CDR1 and CDR2 sequences are SGHTA and FQGNSA. The CDR3 consists of 16 residues. V lost 5 bases to trimming and J lost 4 bases, with 20 bases between them. The CDR3 DNA reads TGTGCCAGCAGCCCCCAGCCCGGGAGCTTCCGAGAGACCCAGTACTTC. Residues: CASSPQPGSFRETQYF.